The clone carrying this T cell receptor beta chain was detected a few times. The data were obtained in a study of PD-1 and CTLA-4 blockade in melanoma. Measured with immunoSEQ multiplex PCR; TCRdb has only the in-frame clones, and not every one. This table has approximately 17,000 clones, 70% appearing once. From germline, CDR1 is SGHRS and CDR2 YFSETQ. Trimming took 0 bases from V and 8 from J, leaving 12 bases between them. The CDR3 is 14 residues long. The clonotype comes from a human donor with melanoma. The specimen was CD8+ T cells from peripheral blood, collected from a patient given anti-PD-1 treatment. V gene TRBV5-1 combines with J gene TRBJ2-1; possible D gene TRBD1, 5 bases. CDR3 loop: CASSLVYARDEQFF. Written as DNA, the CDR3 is TGCGCCAGCAGCTTGGTGTACGCCAGGGATGAGCAGTTCTTC. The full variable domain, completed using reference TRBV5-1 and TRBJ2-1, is KAGVTQTPRYLIKTRGQQVTLSCSPISGHRSVSWYQQTPGQGLQFLFEYFSETQRNKGNFPGRFSGRQFSNSRSEMNVSTLELGDSALYLCASSLVYARDEQFFGPGTRLTVL.